This T cell receptor (beta chain) derives from a study of spatial heterogeneity in lung cancer. On the study more broadly: Fewer alpha-chain than beta-chain sequences were consistently detected. Raw sequencing reads included, on average, more than eight appearances of each unique TCR and UMI combination.

There are many counts of this clonotype. V was trimmed by 8 bases and J by 4 bases, leaving 11 bases between them. The CDR3 extends over 12 amino acids. Germline CDR1 reads MGHDK; CDR2 reads SYGVNS. Stated time point: blood at routine non-recurrence follow-up after resection. Sequencing was performed on whole RNA extracted from tumor and nontumor lung tissue, or from frozen PBMC, and the material was left unsorted. The study tagged each TCR cDNA molecule with a unique molecular identifier. MiXCR, applied by TCRdb to the 5' RACE reads, yields one record per CDR3 protein. Of about 29,000 distinct CDR3 sequences in the sample, about 10% were seen once.

This specimen was PBMCs, taken at follow-up. The TCR comes from a female donor with early-stage non-small cell lung cancer. The V and J genes are TRBV25-1 and TRBJ2-5, with a possible D match to TRBD2 (5 bases). CDR3 region: CASAEVSETQYF. The DNA for the CDR3 is TGTGCCAGCGCGGAGGTTTCAGAGACCCAGTACTTC.